A selection of T cell receptor beta chains follows, all from one sample in a study of beta chain features in type 1 diabetes. Measured with immunoSEQ multiplex PCR; TCRdb has only the in-frame clones, and not every one. The sample shows about 620,000 clones, around 16% of them seen only once. The sample consisted of naive CD4+ T cells from blood. The receptors stem from a man in his late teens or twenties in good health. Both conserved end residues are part of each CDR3. D genes are given only for firm matches. Size is stated for part of the rows, as once, few or many counts, or as a class when the clone is expanded.

clone size	D gene	V gene	J gene	CDR3 protein	CDR3 DNA
few	TRBD1	TRBV29-1	TRBJ1-2	CSVEDRGNYGYTF	TGCAGCGTGGAGGACAGGGGCAACTATGGCTACACCTTC
-	-	TRBV10-3	TRBJ1-4	CAISEMRGGEKLFF	TGTGCCATCAGTGAAATGAGAGGGGGTGAAAAACTGTTTTTT
few	TRBD1	TRBV4-1	TRBJ2-3	CASSLGQGGRRGGTDTQYF	TGCGCCAGCAGCCTTGGACAGGGCGGCCGGCGGGGAGGCACAGATACGCAGTATTTT
-	-	TRBV11-2	TRBJ1-5	CASSLALPPNQPQHF	TGTGCCAGCAGCTTAGCTTTACCACCAAATCAGCCCCAGCATTTT
few	TRBD1	TRBV4-3	TRBJ2-7	CASSQEDRLTYEQYF	TGCGCCAGCAGCCAAGAGGACAGGCTTACCTACGAGCAGTACTTC
-	-	TRBV18	TRBJ2-1	CASSPTSNEQFF	TGTGCCAGCTCACCAACAAGCAATGAGCAGTTCTTC
-	-	TRBV7-9	TRBJ2-5	CASSLELFQETQYF	TGTGCCAGCAGCTTAGAGCTGTTCCAAGAGACCCAGTACTTC
-	-	TRBV7-8	TRBJ1-5	CASREQGNQPQHF	TGTGCCAGCCGAGAACAGGGCAATCAGCCCCAGCATTTT
-	-	TRBV28	TRBJ1-1	CASSLLGVNTEAFF	TGTGCCAGCAGTTTATTGGGGGTGAACACTGAAGCTTTCTTT
-	-	TRBV2	TRBJ2-5	CASSERYPRLETQYF	TGTGCCAGCAGTGAACGGTACCCACGGCTGGAGACCCAGTACTTC
few	-	TRBV18	TRBJ1-3	CASSPSWDTIYF	TGTGCCAGCTCACCAAGTTGGGACACCATATATTTT
few	-	TRBV5-1	TRBJ1-2	CASSLEPARIVEYGYTF	TGCGCCAGCAGCTTGGAGCCGGCCCGGATCGTGGAGTATGGCTACACCTTC
-	TRBD2	TRBV10-3	TRBJ2-7	CAIRIAGERYEQYF	TGTGCCATCCGGATAGCGGGAGAAAGGTACGAGCAGTACTTC
few	TRBD2	TRBV6-4	TRBJ2-1	CASSDSAGGLYNEQFF	TGTGCCAGCAGTGACTCTGCGGGGGGGCTCTACAATGAGCAGTTCTTC
-	TRBD1	TRBV28	TRBJ1-2	CASSTRGANYGYTF	TGTGCCAGCAGTACCAGGGGGGCTAACTATGGCTACACCTTC
few	-	TRBV25-1	TRBJ1-5	CASSDRGDYSNQPQHF	TGTGCCAGCAGTGATAGGGGGGACTATAGCAATCAGCCCCAGCATTTT
-	TRBD1	TRBV7-9	TRBJ1-2	CASSSYGTGDGYTF	TGTGCCAGCAGCTCTTACGGGACAGGGGATGGCTACACCTTC
-	-	TRBV11-3	TRBJ2-1	CASSLDRGGSSYNEQFF	TGTGCCAGCAGCTTAGATAGGGGTGGGAGCTCCTACAATGAGCAGTTCTTC
-	TRBD1	TRBV7-2	TRBJ2-5	CASSGGTGGAETQYF	TGTGCCAGCAGCGGTGGGACAGGGGGCGCGGAGACCCAGTACTTC
-	-	TRBV16	TRBJ1-4	CASSQGAAGEKLFF	TGTGCCAGCAGCCAAGGGGCAGCCGGGGAAAAACTGTTTTTT
few	-	TRBV6-5	TRBJ1-2	CASSFDSNYGYTF	TGTGCCAGCAGTTTCGACTCCAACTATGGCTACACCTTC
few	-	TRBV2	TRBJ2-1	CASSEGRSYNEQFF	TGTGCCAGCAGTGAGGGCAGAAGCTACAATGAGCAGTTCTTC
-	TRBD1	TRBV7-9	TRBJ1-4	CASSFRGTNEKLFF	TGTGCCAGCAGCTTCAGGGGGACTAATGAAAAACTGTTTTTT
-	-	TRBV11-2	TRBJ2-7	CASSLDPQSYEQYF	TGTGCCAGCAGCTTAGATCCACAGAGCTACGAGCAGTACTTC
few	-	TRBV7-2	TRBJ2-7	CASLETGRGEQYF	TGTGCCAGCTTAGAGACAGGTAGAGGCGAGCAGTACTTC
few	-	TRBV7-9	TRBJ2-1	CASSHNTESYNEQFF	TGTGCCAGCAGTCACAATACAGAAAGTTACAATGAGCAGTTCTTC
few	-	TRBV7-9	TRBJ1-4	CATLRDGSWEKLFF	TGTGCCACCCTCCGTGACGGTAGTTGGGAAAAACTGTTTTTT
-	-	TRBV19	TRBJ1-5	CATGRGFSNQPQHF	TGTGCAACTGGAAGGGGGTTCAGCAATCAGCCCCAGCATTTT
-	TRBD2	TRBV5-4	TRBJ2-1	CASSAGTSGSYNEQFF	TGTGCCAGCAGCGCGGGGACTAGCGGGAGCTACAATGAGCAGTTCTTC
few	-	TRBV6-4	TRBJ2-3	CASSDNGQSTDTQYF	TGTGCCAGCAGTGACAATGGACAGAGCACAGATACGCAGTATTTT